This entry features one TCR beta chain sequence. The clone's antigen remains unknown. No much larger clonotype is one base removed from it; base qualities were not supplied. The source of the sample is a study of blood T cells in healthy people across ages (dated by TCRdb to 2013 to 2016). About the study as a whole: Template switching captured roughly one uniquely barcoded TCR beta cDNA molecule per two T cells in model experiments. Donors of different ages were randomly distributed across sequencing lanes to avoid experimental bias. To track age-related changes in TCR beta repertoire diversity, the study relied on deep sequencing normalized with unique cDNA molecular identifiers. Two additional independent replicas of 1 million unique cDNA reads from the same blood draw were analyzed for two donors (one aged 18 to 30 and one aged 80 or older). The donors were split into four age groups: young (average around 16 years), middle-aged (about 40), aged (about 56) and long-lived (82). General study outcomes and caveats: As age increased, observed TCR beta diversity per million T cells dropped in a roughly linear way, and a significant reduction was already evident by age 40. Compared with the aged group, the long-lived group had more naive CD4+ T cells, fewer expanded clones and increased TCR diversity, suggesting age selection. Estimates of total diversity based on one million sequenced T cells were regarded as lower bounds and as underestimates. Observed TCR beta diversity correlated strongly with the percentage of naive T cells measured by flow cytometry. Because the CMV infection status of the donors was unknown, age-related changes in expanded clonotypes may potentially have been confounded. Since profiling was done on bulk unsorted PBMCs, naive and antigen-experienced compartments could not be conclusively compared.

The CDR3, cysteine through phenylalanine, is 16 amino acids long. The DNA shown is the 48-base CDR3, in frame from base 1. V sheds 6 bases and J sheds 0 bases, leaving 15 bases between their ends. The germline V gene sets CDR1 to MNHEY and CDR2 to SVGAGI. The protocol used for the library was 5' RACE. This sample was sequenced with an Illumina HiSeq 2500. The second PCR ran for roughly 7 to 11 cycles and used a J-beta primer mix along with a sample-barcoded 5' primer. A template-switch 5' adaptor carrying 12 random nucleotides introduced a unique molecular identifier onto each TCR beta cDNA molecule. Each sample yielded at least 2.5 million CDR3-containing paired-end reads. The Mint cDNA synthesis kit, primed by a TRBC-specific oligonucleotide, was used to synthesize first-strand cDNA from all RNA. All cDNA was treated with uracil-DNA glycosylase and then went through a first 18-cycle PCR with the universal primers M1SS and BC2_uni_R. The authors' analysis ran thus. Each sample was normalized by randomly selecting 1 million high-quality reads, each carrying a distinct molecular identifier. Instead of being binned into consensus sequences, reads that shared molecular identifiers were thrown out. MiTCR, set to a Q25 quality threshold and the strictest error-elimination algorithm, was used for CDR3 identification, clonotype clustering and error correction. A nonparametric unseen species model with Euler transformation was used to estimate lower-bound total TCR beta diversity. Through fastp at Q25 and MiXCR, TCRdb rebuilt clones from the public reads, retaining in-frame beta chains. Entries that share a CDR3 protein sequence are merged under the most common genes and DNA. TCRdb, rather than the study authors, made the V and J calls. The table for this sample lists about 970,000 distinct CDR3 sequences; just over 50% of them were counted only once. About 20% of the sample belongs to the ten largest clones.

The donors were roughly 40 Caucasian individuals from Russia, aged roughly 6 to 90 years, who were systemically healthy. Each donor gave approximately 10 milliliters of peripheral blood, collected into EDTA-treated Vacutainer tubes. Ficoll-Paque density-gradient centrifugation was used to isolate PBMCs, with at least 6.5 million per sample. Trizol reagent was used to extract total RNA from PBMCs, with at least 5.5 micrograms per sample. For every donor, an aliquot of PBMCs went through flow cytometry to measure the percentages of naive CD45RAhigh/CD27high T cells. The sequence joins TRBV6-5 to TRBJ2-1; tentative D gene TRBD2, with 5 bases matching. The sequenced sample was blood. This receptor was obtained from a woman aged 55-70 years in good health. The base sequence is TGTGCCAGCAGCTCGGAAGCGGTTAGCTCCTACAATGAGCAGTTCTTC. The encoded protein is CASSSEAVSSYNEQFF.